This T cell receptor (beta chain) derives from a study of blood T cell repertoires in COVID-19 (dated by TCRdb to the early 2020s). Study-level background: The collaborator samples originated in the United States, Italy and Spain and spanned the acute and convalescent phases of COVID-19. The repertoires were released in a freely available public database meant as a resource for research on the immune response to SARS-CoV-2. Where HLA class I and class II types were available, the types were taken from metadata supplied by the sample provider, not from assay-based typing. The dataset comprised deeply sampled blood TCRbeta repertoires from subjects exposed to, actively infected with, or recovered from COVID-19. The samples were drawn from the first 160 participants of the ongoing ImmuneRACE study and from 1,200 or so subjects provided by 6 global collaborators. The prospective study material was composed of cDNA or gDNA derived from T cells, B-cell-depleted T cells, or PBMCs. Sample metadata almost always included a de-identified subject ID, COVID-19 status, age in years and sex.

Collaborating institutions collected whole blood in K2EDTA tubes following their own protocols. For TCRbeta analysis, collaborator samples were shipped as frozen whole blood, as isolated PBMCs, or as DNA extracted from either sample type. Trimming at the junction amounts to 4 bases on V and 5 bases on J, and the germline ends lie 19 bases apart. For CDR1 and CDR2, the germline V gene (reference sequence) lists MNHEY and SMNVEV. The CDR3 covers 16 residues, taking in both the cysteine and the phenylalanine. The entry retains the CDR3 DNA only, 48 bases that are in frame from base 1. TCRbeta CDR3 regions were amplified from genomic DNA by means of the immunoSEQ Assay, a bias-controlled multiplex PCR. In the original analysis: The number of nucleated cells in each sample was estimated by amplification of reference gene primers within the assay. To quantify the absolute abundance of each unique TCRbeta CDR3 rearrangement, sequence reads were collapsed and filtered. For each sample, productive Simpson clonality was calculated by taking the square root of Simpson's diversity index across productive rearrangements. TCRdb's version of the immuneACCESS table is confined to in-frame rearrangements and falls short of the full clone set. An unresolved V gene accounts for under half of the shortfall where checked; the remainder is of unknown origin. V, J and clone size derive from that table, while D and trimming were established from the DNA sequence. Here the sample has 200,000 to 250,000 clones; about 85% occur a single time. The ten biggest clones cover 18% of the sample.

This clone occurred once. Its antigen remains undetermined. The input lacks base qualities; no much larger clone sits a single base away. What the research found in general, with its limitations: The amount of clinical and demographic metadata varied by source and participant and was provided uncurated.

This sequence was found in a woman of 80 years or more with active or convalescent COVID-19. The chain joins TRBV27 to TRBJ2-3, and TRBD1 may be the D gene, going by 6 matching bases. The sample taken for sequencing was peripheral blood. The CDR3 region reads CASSYVRGSFRDTQYF. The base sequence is TGTGCCAGCAGTTACGTCAGGGGAAGTTTTAGAGATACGCAGTATTTT.